This T cell receptor beta chain was captured in a study of CD8+CD57+ T cells in acquired aplastic anemia. CDR3 and TCR beta VDJ profiling relied on a genomic DNA template. TCRdb processed the reads anew with MiXCR; each CDR3 protein has one entry. The repertoire holds 220,000 or so distinct CDR3 sequences, 65% seen once, with roughly 53% in the top ten. Before being chosen for sequencing, patients had shown CD8+CD57+ cell expansion by flow cytometry. Diagnosis of severe acquired aplastic anemia applied to all patients. Receipt of therapy had not occurred in any patient by the time of blood sampling. Looked up from germline, CDR1 is DFQATT and CDR2 is SNEGSKA (reference sequence). Trimming cost V 4 bases and J 2 bases; bases outside gene matches: 7. CDR3 length: 15 residues. This clonotype was seen repeatedly, ten times or more. The antigen remains unidentified. Study-wide results and caveats: Significant differences in CD8+ Simpson's diversity were not observed between patients and controls. The same twenty-nine CD8+ CDR3 sequences occurred in patients and in controls.

Sequenced material: sorted CD4+, CD8+, or CD8+CD57+ T cells (not recorded which) from PBMCs. This TCR derives from a human donor with aplastic anemia. V is TRBV20-1 and J is TRBJ2-5; 10 bases align to TRBD2. The DNA for the CDR3 is TGCAGTGCTACTAGCGGGGGACTCGAACAAGAGACCCAGTACTTC. As protein: CSATSGGLEQETQYF.